The 11 T cell receptor beta chains listed next were all sequenced from one sample in a study of Ad26.COV2.S vaccination and SARS-CoV-2 variants. Treatment specified: roughly 18 received Ad26.COV2.S at low or high dose, single or two shots; about 5 received placebo; per-sample allocation not given. It was on day 63 after the first vaccine or placebo injection that samples were taken. Generated by immunoSEQ multiplex PCR, the TCRdb table keeps only in-frame clones and is missing some. The table has about 680,000 clones, about 90% seen once. The sample in question was peripheral blood, obtained in a trial of Ad26.COV2.S vaccine versus placebo. The receptor set was obtained from a person aged 18-60 years who received the Ad26.COV2.S COVID-19 vaccine or a placebo.

The chain uses TRBV6-1 and TRBJ2-7; 10 bases map to TRBD2. This CDR3 spans 14 amino acids. Trimming took 3 bases from V and 9 from J; bases not matched to a gene: 8. Germline V CDR1 and CDR2: MNHNS, SASEGT. CDR3 in DNA: TGTGCCAGCAGTGAGGCTAGCGGGAGATCTCGGCAGTACTTC. Its translation: CASSEASGRSRQYF.

The chain joins TRBV6-5 to TRBJ1-2, with TRBD1 as a possible D gene (5 bases). The CDR3 loop spans 13 amino acids. V was pared by 6 bases and J by 0 bases, with 8 bases between. The germline CDR1 and CDR2 sequences are MNHEY and SVGAGI. This CDR3 reads CASRETANYGYTF. In DNA, the CDR3 is TGTGCCAGCAGAGAGACAGCTAACTATGGCTACACCTTC.

CDR3 region: CASSPRTGSGANVLTF. The CDR3 DNA reads as TGTGCCAGCAGTCCCCGAACGGGGTCTGGGGCCAACGTCCTGACTTTC. The chain employs TRBV6-6 and TRBJ2-6; D is perhaps TRBD2 (5 bases). The CDR3 spans 16 residues. CDR1 and CDR2 from the germline V gene are MNHNY and SVGAGI (reference sequence). V dropped 5 bases and J dropped 1 base, with 12 bases sitting between them.

The gene calls are TRBV11-2 and TRBJ2-2, with 8 positions matching TRBD1. Per the germline V gene, CDR1 is SGHAT and CDR2 is FQNNGV. The CDR3 has 15 amino acids. Unmatched junction bases numbered 1, after V lost 4 bases and J lost 0 bases. The CDR3 spells CASSWDRTNTGELFF. CDR3 sequence (DNA): TGTGCCAGCAGCTGGGACAGGACGAACACCGGGGAGCTGTTTTTT.

This clone appeared once. DNA for the CDR3: TGTGCCAGCAGCCAAGATGGAGCGGGGAGCACAGATACGCAGTATTTT. This encodes CASSQDGAGSTDTQYF. The genes are TRBV4-2 and TRBJ2-3; 7 positions match TRBD2. V dropped 0 bases and J dropped 0; count of bases not matched to a gene: 3. The germline V gene has CDR1 LGHNA and CDR2 YNFKEQ. This CDR3 has 16 residues.

J is TRBJ2-2 and V is TRBV7-3, with D perhaps TRBD1 (7 bases). The germline V gene encodes CDR1 SGHTA and CDR2 FQGTGA. V lost 1 base, J lost 5 bases, and 11 bases lay in between. The CDR3 contains 15 residues. DNA for the CDR3: TGTGCCAGCAGCTTAAGACAGGGAGGTACCGGGGAGCTGTTTTTT. Protein product: CASSLRQGGTGELFF.

The rearrangement joins TRBV7-9 to TRBJ1-1; tentatively, D is TRBD1 (6 bases). V was pared by 0 bases and J by 6 bases, with 17 bases between. The CDR3 is made up of 16 amino acids. Germline lookup yields CDR1 SEHNR and CDR2 FQNEAQ (reference sequence). DNA of the CDR3: TGTGCCAGCAGCTTAGCATCAGGCAGCCAGGGGTCTGAAGCTTTCTTT. Translation gives CASSLASGSQGSEAFF.

The chain carries TRBV7-2 and TRBJ2-7; 9 bases are shared with TRBD2. The V segment lost 1 base and the J segment 6 bases; nucleotides outside the gene matches: 4. CDR1 SGHTA and CDR2 FQGNSA come from the germline V gene. CDR3 length: 14 amino acids. CDR3 residues: CASSLGLAEGEQYF. CDR3 sequence (DNA): TGTGCCAGCAGCTTAGGACTAGCGGAGGGCGAGCAGTACTTC.

The chain recombines TRBV4-1 with TRBJ2-1, with 9 bases aligning to TRBD2. With V trimmed by 4 bases and J by 7 bases, 11 bases remained unmatched. CDR3 length: 16 amino acids. Germline V gives CDR1 MGHRA, CDR2 YSYEKL. The DNA of the CDR3 is TGCGCCAGCAGCCTCTTACCCGGCGGGGGGGCTAATGAGCAGTTCTTC. Its translation is CASSLLPGGGANEQFF.

This clone was observed many times. This chain connects TRBV10-1 to TRBJ2-2, with D tentatively TRBD1 or TRBD2 (6 bases each). The CDR3 covers 14 residues. Trimming cost V 10 bases and J 0 bases, with 12 bases left between them. Germline-derived CDR1 and CDR2 are WNHNN and SYGVQD (reference sequence). CDR3 sequence (DNA): TGCGCCACCCCGGAGGGGGCGAACACCGGGGAGCTGTTTTTT. It codes for CATPEGANTGELFF.

V usage is TRBV19 and J usage is TRBJ2-7; D may be TRBD2 (6 bases). V lost 4 bases, J lost 0 bases, and 10 bases lay in between. The CDR3 runs 14 residues. Germline assignment: CDR1 LNHDA and CDR2 SQIVND (reference sequence). CDR3 DNA: TGTGCCAGTAGTACCTTGACTAGCTCCTACGAGCAGTACTTC. This translates into CASSTLTSSYEQYF.